The T cell receptor beta chain under discussion was sequenced for a study of monozygotic twins with inflammatory bowel disease. The CDR3 covers 14 residues. CDR1 and CDR2 (germline): MNHEY, SVGEGT. One entry per CDR3 protein, without DNA, is what TCRdb gives after re-calling the 5' RACE reads. The sample shows about 160,000 distinct CDR3 sequences, and approximately 3% sits with its ten largest clones. This chain links TRBV6-2 or TRBV6-3 with TRBJ2-1; TCRdb designates TRBD2, a call that cannot be tested without DNA. The source of this sequence is a human donor with ulcerative colitis or Crohn's disease, or a healthy co-twin of an affected twin (not recorded which). The sequenced material came from blood. The CDR3: CASSTWRGYNEQFF.